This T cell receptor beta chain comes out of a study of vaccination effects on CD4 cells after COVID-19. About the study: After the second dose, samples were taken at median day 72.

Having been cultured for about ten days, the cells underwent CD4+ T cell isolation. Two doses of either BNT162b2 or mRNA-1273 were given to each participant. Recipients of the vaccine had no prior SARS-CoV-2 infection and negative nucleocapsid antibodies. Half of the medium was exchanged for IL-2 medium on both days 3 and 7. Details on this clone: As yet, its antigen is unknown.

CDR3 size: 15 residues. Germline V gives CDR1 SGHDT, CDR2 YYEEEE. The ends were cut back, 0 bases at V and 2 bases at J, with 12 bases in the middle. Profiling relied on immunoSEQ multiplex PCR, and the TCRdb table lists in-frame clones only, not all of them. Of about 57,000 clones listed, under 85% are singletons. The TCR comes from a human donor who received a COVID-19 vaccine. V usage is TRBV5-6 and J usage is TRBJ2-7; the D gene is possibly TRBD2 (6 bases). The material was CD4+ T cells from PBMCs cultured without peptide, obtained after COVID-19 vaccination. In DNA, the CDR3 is TGTGCCAGCAGCTTGGAACTTGGGGGGACCTACGAGCAGTACTTC. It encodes CASSLELGGTYEQYF.